This passage covers 27 T cell receptor beta chains from one sample sequenced in a study of cytomegalovirus exposure and HLA in healthy donors (dated by TCRdb to the late 2010s). The receptor library was made with the immunoSEQ multiplex PCR assay. TCRdb mirrors the immuneACCESS table, restricted to in-frame sequences. Some clones are absent from its copies; in checked studies, under half trace to an unresolved V gene, and the reason for the others is unknown. The sample table records approximately 99,000 clones; approximately 94% of these occur just once. Roughly 0.66% of the sample is taken by the ten largest. Sequencing was done on a sample of PBMCs. The receptors derive from a woman under 30 in good health and CMV-seronegative.

The genes are TRBV15 and TRBJ2-7; weak D call: TRBD1 (5 bases). From germline, CDR1 is LNHNV and CDR2 YYDKDF (reference sequence). The CDR3 length is 15 residues. Trimming removed 2 bases at V and 5 bases at J, with 16 bases between. CDR3 residues: CATSRSRVPSDEQYF. In DNA, the CDR3 is TGTGCCACCAGCAGATCCAGGGTCCCCTCTGACGAGCAGTACTTC.

The rearrangement joins TRBV12-1 to TRBJ1-2; the table's D call, TRBD1, was not checked against the DNA. TRBV12-1 represents a pseudogene. The CDR3 is 15 residues long. CDR3 loop: CASSFEQGNNYGYTF. In DNA, the CDR3 is TGTGCCAGCAGCTTTGAACAGGGGAATAACTATGGCTACACCTTC.

The gene calls are TRBV5-1 and TRBJ1-2, with D uncertain. CDR1 is SGHRS and CDR2 is YFSETQ in the germline V gene. The CDR3 sequence is 13 residues long. With 0 bases removed from V and 6 bases from J, the gap between germline ends came to 9 bases. The CDR3 here is CASSLERLDGYTF. The CDR3 DNA sequence: TGCGCCAGCAGCTTGGAGAGGCTGGATGGCTACACCTTC.

The V call is TRBV28, the J call TRBJ1-2, with 7 bases lining up with TRBD1. There are 15 residues in the CDR3. Germline V gene lookup returns CDR1 MDHEN and CDR2 SYDVKM. V lost 3 bases and J lost 5; bases outside the gene matches: 9. The DNA of the CDR3 is TGTGCCAGCAGTTTTCCAGGGGGACTCGAGTATGGCTACACCTTC. It translates to CASSFPGGLEYGYTF.

This chain connects TRBV19 to TRBJ2-1; TRBD2 might be the D (5 bases). The V gene lost 9 bases and the J gene lost 0 bases, with 12 bases spanning the gap. The germline gives CDR1 LNHDA, CDR2 SQIVND (reference sequence). This CDR3 has 14 amino acids. The CDR3 protein is CASSSGNSYNEQFF. CDR3 DNA sequence: TGTGCCAGCTCCAGCGGCAACTCCTACAATGAGCAGTTCTTC.

The V call is TRBV7-8, the J call TRBJ2-2; TRBD1 agrees at 8 bases. Germline loops: CDR1 SGHVS, CDR2 FQNEAQ. The CDR3 contains 16 residues. V lost 5 bases and J lost 5; bases outside the gene matches: 10. The chain's CDR3 is CASSEDRVLGTGELFF. CDR3 bases: TGTGCCAGCAGCGAGGACAGGGTCCTTGGGACCGGGGAGCTGTTTTTT.

In nucleotides, the CDR3 is TGCGCCAGCAGCCAAGAACCGGGACAGTCTTTCTACAATGAGCAGTTCTTC. Translating it yields CASSQEPGQSFYNEQFF. The gene calls are TRBV4-1 and TRBJ2-1, with TRBD1 matching 7 bases. V was pared by 0 bases and J by 3 bases, with 8 bases of the junction left unmatched. Per germline, CDR1 MGHRA and CDR2 YSYEKL. The length of the CDR3 is 17 residues.

The V and J genes are TRBV30 and TRBJ2-7, with 7 bases aligning to TRBD1. Germline V gene sequence: CDR1 GTSNPN, CDR2 SVGIG (reference sequence). Trimming took 5 bases from V and 0 from J; bases not matched to a gene: 4. There are 13 residues in the CDR3. The CDR3 loop is CAWCRDSSYEQYF. For the CDR3, the DNA is TGTGCCTGGTGCCGGGACAGCTCCTACGAGCAGTACTTC. Using reference TRBV30 and TRBJ2-7 for the parts outside the CDR3, the full variable domain is SQTIHQWPATLVQPVGSPLSLECTVEGTSNPNLYWYRQAAGRGLQLLFYSVGIGQISSEVPQNLSASRPQDRQFILSSKKLLLSDSGFYLCAWCRDSSYEQYFGPGTRLTVT.

The rearrangement joins TRBV30 to TRBJ1-6; TRBD1 aligns across 7 bases. This CDR3 comprises 14 residues. The trim removed 0 bases at V and 9 bases at J, leaving 5 bases unmatched. Per the germline V gene, CDR1 is GTSNPN and CDR2 is SVGIG (reference sequence). The CDR3 sequence: CAWSVGTEGSPLHF. CDR3 sequence (DNA): TGTGCCTGGAGTGTAGGGACAGAGGGTTCACCCCTCCACTTT.

This clone was observed a single time. The rearrangement links TRBV19 to TRBJ2-7, with D possibly TRBD1 on 6 matching bases. There are 14 residues in the CDR3. CDR1 is LNHDA, CDR2 SQIVND, per germline (reference sequence). V dropped 4 bases and J dropped 3 bases, with 13 bases sitting between them. CDR3 residues: CASSNDRFGYEQYF. The CDR3 region has the DNA TGTGCCAGTAGTAACGACAGGTTTGGCTACGAGCAGTACTTC.

The rearrangement joins TRBV27 to TRBJ1-2; 7 bases are a match to TRBD1. With V trimmed by 4 bases and J by 7 bases, 15 bases remained unmatched. Germline V CDR1 and CDR2: MNHEY, SMNVEV (reference sequence). The CDR3 is made up of 16 amino acids. For the CDR3, the DNA is TGTGCCAGCAGTTCAACCCAGACAGGGAATAGCCGTGGCTACACCTTC. Encoded protein: CASSSTQTGNSRGYTF.

The chain employs TRBV5-1 and TRBJ2-7; D is perhaps TRBD1 (6 bases). Germline values: CDR1 SGHRS, CDR2 YFSETQ. V lost 4 bases and J 5 bases, leaving 19 bases between the germline ends. The CDR3 extends over 15 amino acids. The CDR3 loop reads CASSPNPTGMHEQYF. In DNA, the CDR3 is TGCGCCAGCAGCCCAAACCCAACAGGGATGCACGAGCAGTACTTC.

The chain has TRBV19 and TRBJ1-1, with 7 bases fitting TRBD1. The junction had 11 bases not matched to a gene; V was cut back by 3 bases and J by 4 bases. Germline V gene data show CDR1 as LNHDA and CDR2 as SQIVND (reference sequence). The length of the CDR3 is 16 residues. CDR3 protein: CASSIQALSGGTEAFF. CDR3 sequence (DNA): TGTGCCAGTAGTATTCAAGCGTTGTCAGGGGGCACTGAAGCTTTCTTT.

The chain is built from TRBV28 and TRBJ1-5; D unresolved. The V gene's germline CDR1 is MDHEN and CDR2 SYDVKM. The CDR3 sequence is 15 residues long. V shed 5 bases and J shed 0 bases, with 11 bases lying between them. The CDR3 DNA reads TGTGCCAGCAGTAATACAGCCCATAGCAATCAGCCCCAGCATTTT. This codes for CASSNTAHSNQPQHF.

CDR3 bases: TGTGCCAGCAGTTTATTCGGCGGACAGGGTTATGGCTACACCTTC. It is translated as CASSLFGGQGYGYTF. The chain has TRBV28 and TRBJ1-2; TRBD1 agrees at 8 bases. After removal of 1 base from V and 5 bases from J, the junction contained 6 bases not matched to a gene. Germline loops: CDR1 MDHEN, CDR2 SYDVKM. This CDR3 comprises 15 residues.

The rearrangement links TRBV7-2 to TRBJ2-3; the match to TRBD2 covers 15 bases. The CDR3 spans 18 residues. The trim removed 5 bases at V and 8 bases at J, leaving 14 bases unmatched. Germline V lookup: CDR1 SGHTA, CDR2 FQGNSA. The CDR3 spells CASSPTPGTSGGLLTQYF. The CDR3 DNA is TGTGCCAGCAGCCCGACTCCCGGGACTAGCGGGGGGCTCCTTACGCAGTATTTT.

V and J are TRBV14 and TRBJ1-1, with unresolved D. V was clipped by 4 bases and J by 5 bases, with 17 bases between them. Germline lookup yields CDR1 SGHDN and CDR2 FVKESK. CDR3 length equals 15 residues. CDR3 sequence: CASSPGPSAGTEAFF. DNA for the CDR3: TGTGCCAGCAGCCCCGGGCCCTCAGCGGGAACTGAAGCTTTCTTT.

The chain has TRBV5-1 and TRBJ2-2; a possible D gene is TRBD1 (6 bases). The CDR3 is 15 amino acids. CDR1 and CDR2 (germline): SGHRS, YFSETQ. Trimming stripped 5 bases from V and 2 bases from J, with 13 bases between. In nucleotides, the CDR3 is TGCGCCAGCAGTAGTGGACAGACAAACACCGGGGAGCTGTTTTTT. Protein product: CASSSGQTNTGELFF.

The rearrangement links TRBV5-4 to TRBJ2-2; 13 positions agree with TRBD2. Germline values: CDR1 SGHNT, CDR2 YYREEE (reference sequence). This CDR3 is built from 17 residues. With 3 bases clipped from V and 5 bases from J, the junction kept 7 bases outside the gene matches. CDR3 bases: TGTGCCAGCAGCTCCGGACTAGCGGGGGCCGGGACCGGGGAGCTGTTTTTT. Its translation: CASSSGLAGAGTGELFF.

The rearrangement uses TRBV6-1 and TRBJ2-1; 11 nucleotides line up with TRBD2. Per germline, CDR1 MNHNS and CDR2 SASEGT. The trim removed 2 bases at V and 10 bases at J, leaving 1 base unmatched. This CDR3 comprises 13 residues. CDR3: CASSETSGGEQFF. In DNA form, the CDR3 reads TGTGCCAGCAGTGAAACTAGCGGGGGAGAGCAGTTCTTC.

V usage is TRBV7-2 and J usage is TRBJ2-7, with 8 positions matching TRBD1. CDR1 and CDR2 from the germline V gene are SGHTA and FQGNSA. This CDR3 has 15 residues. The V segment lost 1 base and the J segment 4 bases; nucleotides outside the gene matches: 6. The CDR3 sequence is CASSLGPGGQYEQYF. In nucleotides, the CDR3 is TGTGCCAGCAGCTTAGGGCCAGGGGGCCAGTACGAGCAGTACTTC.

The rearrangement joins TRBV6-5 to TRBJ2-3; 8 bases are shared with TRBD1. J lost 2 bases, V lost 2 bases, and 6 bases had no gene match. The CDR3 covers 16 residues. Germline CDR1 is MNHEY and CDR2 is SVGAGI. CDR3 sequence: CASSYGNRGATDTQYF. Written as DNA, the CDR3 is TGTGCCAGCAGTTACGGTAACAGGGGGGCCACAGATACGCAGTATTTT.

The chain couples TRBV4-1 to TRBJ2-3, with D unresolved. The CDR3 has 15 residues. Deletions cut 0 bases from V and 2 bases from J, with 9 bases between. Germline V gives CDR1 MGHRA, CDR2 YSYEKL. CDR3: CASSQDRVATDTQYF. The CDR3 DNA reads TGCGCCAGCAGCCAAGATCGGGTCGCCACAGATACGCAGTATTTT.

The chain has TRBV7-2 and TRBJ2-7, with 7 bases lining up with TRBD1. Per the germline V gene, CDR1 is SGHTA and CDR2 is FQGNSA. V lost 4 bases, J lost 3 bases, and 3 bases stayed unmatched. The CDR3 sequence is 13 residues long. The CDR3 reads CASSWTGGYEQYF. The CDR3 DNA follows: TGTGCCAGCAGCTGGACAGGCGGCTACGAGCAGTACTTC.

The V call is TRBV4-2, the J call TRBJ1-1; 7 nucleotides align to TRBD1. Losses at the gene ends were 0 bases for V and 1 base for J; bases not matched to a gene: 8. The CDR3 extends over 17 amino acids. Germline CDR1 reads LGHNA; CDR2 reads YNFKEQ. CDR3 in DNA: TGTGCCAGCAGCCAAGATCCGCCAGGGACAGCGAACACTGAAGCTTTCTTT. Its translation: CASSQDPPGTANTEAFF.

A note on this clone: This specimen includes other DNA sequences encoding the same CDR3. The chain recombines TRBV4-3 with TRBJ2-3, with D hard to call. This CDR3 is built from 14 residues. Germline V gene data show CDR1 as LGHNA and CDR2 as YSLEER. The V and J ends lost 0 bases and 0 bases respectively, with 4 bases between them. The CDR3 nucleotides are TGCGCCAGCAGCCAAGATAGAAGCACAGATACGCAGTATTTT. Protein product: CASSQDRSTDTQYF.

This sequence joins TRBV10-3 and TRBJ2-2; D possibly corresponds to TRBD1 (5 bases). The CDR3 extends over 13 amino acids. V lost 4 bases to trimming and J lost 7 bases, with 10 bases between them. CDR1 and CDR2 (germline): ENHRY, SYGVKD. The CDR3 spells CAISGQFLGELFF. CDR3 coding DNA: TGTGCCATCAGTGGACAGTTCCTCGGGGAGCTGTTTTTT.